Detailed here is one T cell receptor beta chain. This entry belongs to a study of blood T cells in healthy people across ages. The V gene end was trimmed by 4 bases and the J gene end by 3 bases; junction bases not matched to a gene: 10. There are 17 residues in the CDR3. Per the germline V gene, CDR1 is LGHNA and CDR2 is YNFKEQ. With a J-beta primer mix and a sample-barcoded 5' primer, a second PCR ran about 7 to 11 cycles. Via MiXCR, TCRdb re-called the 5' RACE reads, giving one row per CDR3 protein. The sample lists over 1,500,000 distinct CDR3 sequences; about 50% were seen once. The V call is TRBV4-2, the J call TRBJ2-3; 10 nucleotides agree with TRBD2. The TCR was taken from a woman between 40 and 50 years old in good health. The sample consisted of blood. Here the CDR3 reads CASSPRSGGALTDTQYF. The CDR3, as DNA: TGTGCCAGCAGCCCTCGCAGCGGGGGGGCATTAACAGATACGCAGTATTTT.